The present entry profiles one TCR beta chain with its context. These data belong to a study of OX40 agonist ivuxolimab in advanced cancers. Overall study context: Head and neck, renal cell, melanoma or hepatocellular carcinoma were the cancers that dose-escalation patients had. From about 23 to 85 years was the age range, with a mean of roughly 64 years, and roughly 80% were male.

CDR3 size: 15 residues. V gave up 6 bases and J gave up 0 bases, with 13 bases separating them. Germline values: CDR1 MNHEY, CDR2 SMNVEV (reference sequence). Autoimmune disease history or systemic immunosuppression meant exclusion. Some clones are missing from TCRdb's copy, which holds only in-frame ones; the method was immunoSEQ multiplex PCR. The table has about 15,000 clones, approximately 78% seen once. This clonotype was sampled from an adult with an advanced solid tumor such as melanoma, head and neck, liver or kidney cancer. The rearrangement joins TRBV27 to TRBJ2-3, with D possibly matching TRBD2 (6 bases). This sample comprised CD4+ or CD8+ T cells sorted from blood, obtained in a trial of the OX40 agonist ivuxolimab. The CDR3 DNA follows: TGTGCCAGCAGGCGGAGGGAGACTAGCACAGATACGCAGTATTTT. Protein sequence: CASRRRETSTDTQYF.